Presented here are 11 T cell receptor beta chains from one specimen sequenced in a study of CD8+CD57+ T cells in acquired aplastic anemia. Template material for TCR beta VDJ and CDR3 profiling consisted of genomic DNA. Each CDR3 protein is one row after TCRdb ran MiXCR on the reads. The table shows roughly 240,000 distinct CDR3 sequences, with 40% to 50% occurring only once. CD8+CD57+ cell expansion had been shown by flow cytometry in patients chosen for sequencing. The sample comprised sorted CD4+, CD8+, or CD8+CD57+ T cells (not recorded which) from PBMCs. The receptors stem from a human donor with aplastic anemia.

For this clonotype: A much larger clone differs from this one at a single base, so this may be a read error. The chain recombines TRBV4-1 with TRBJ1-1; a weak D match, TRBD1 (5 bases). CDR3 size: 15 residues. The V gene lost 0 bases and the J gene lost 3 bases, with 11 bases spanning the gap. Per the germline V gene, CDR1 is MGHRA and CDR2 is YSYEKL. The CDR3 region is CASSQEAGTDTEAFF. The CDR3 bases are TGCGCCAGCAGCCAAGAGGCAGGGACGGACACTGAAGCTTTCTTT.

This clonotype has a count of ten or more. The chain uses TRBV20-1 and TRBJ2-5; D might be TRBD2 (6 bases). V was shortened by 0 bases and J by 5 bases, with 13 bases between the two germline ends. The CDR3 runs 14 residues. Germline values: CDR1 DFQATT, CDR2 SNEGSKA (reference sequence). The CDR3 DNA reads TGCAGTGCTAGAGAGGATTGGGAGGAGGAGACCCAGTACTTC. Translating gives CSAREDWEEETQYF.

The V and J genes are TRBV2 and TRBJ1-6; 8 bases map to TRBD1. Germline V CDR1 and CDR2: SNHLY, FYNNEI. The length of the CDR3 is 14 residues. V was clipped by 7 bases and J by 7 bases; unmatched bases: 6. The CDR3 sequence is CASMFGTGNSPLHF. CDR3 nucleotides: TGTGCCAGCATGTTTGGGACAGGCAATTCACCCCTCCACTTT.

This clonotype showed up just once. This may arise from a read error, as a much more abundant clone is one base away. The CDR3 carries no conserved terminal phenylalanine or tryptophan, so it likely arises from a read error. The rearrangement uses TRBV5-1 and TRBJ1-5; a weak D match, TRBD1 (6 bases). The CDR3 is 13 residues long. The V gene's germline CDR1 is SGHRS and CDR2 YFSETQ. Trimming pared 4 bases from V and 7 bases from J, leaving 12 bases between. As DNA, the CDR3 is TGCGCCAGCAGCACTACAGGGACCCAGCCCCAGCATTCT. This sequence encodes CASSTTGTQPQHS.

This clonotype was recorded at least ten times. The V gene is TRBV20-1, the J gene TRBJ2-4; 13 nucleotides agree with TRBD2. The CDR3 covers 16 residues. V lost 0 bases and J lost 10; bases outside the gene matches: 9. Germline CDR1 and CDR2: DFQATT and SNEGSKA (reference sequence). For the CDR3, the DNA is TGCAGTGCTAGAGATGGACTAGCGGGAGAGAGCGGGATTCAGTACTTC. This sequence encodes CSARDGLAGESGIQYF.

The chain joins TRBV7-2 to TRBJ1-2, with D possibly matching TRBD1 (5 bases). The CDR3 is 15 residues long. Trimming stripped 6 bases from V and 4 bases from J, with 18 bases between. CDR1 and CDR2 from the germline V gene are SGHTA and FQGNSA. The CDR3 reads CASSNGGGGTYGYTF. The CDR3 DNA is TGTGCCAGCAGTAATGGGGGGGGAGGCACCTATGGCTACACCTTC.

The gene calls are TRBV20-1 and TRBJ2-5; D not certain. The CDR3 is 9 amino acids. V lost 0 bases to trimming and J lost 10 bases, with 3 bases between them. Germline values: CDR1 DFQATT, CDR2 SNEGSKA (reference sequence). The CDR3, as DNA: TGCAGTGCTAGAGATAGCCAGTACTTC. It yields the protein CSARDSQYF.

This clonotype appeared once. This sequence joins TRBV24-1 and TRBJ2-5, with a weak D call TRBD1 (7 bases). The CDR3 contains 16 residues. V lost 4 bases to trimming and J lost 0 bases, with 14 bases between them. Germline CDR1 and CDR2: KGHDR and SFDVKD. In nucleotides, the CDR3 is TGTGCCACCAGTGACCCGGAGGGGGCAGACCAAGAGACCCAGTACTTC. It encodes CATSDPEGADQETQYF.

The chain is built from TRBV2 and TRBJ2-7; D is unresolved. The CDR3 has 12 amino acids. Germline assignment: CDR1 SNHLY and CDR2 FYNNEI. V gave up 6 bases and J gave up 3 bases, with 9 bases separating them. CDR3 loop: CASRGEGYEQYF. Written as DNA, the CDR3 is TGTGCCAGCAGGGGCGAAGGCTACGAGCAGTACTTC.

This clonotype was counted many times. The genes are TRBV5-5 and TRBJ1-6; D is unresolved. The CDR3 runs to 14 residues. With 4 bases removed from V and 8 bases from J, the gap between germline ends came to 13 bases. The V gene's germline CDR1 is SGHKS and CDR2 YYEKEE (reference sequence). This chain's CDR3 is CASSIGYGDSPLHF. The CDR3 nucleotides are TGTGCCAGCAGCATAGGCTATGGGGATTCACCCCTCCACTTT. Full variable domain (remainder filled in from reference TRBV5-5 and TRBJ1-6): DAGVTQSPTHLIKTRGQQVTLRCSPISGHKSVSWYQQVLGQGPQFIFQYYEKEERGRGNFPDRFSARQFPNYSSELNVNALLLGDSALYLCASSIGYGDSPLHFGNGTRLTVT.

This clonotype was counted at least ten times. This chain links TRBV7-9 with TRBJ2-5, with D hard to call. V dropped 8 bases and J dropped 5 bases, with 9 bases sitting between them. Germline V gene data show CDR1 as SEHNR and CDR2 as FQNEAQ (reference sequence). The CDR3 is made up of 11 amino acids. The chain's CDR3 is CASSPVETQYF. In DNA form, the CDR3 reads TGTGCCAGCTCACCCGTCGAGACCCAGTACTTC.